The sequence of this TCR beta chain was determined in a study of blood T cell repertoires in COVID-19. For the study at large: Sources were T cells, B-cell-depleted T cells, or PBMCs; the material itself was cDNA or gDNA.

The germline V and J ends were trimmed by 3 bases and 4 bases, with 9 bases remaining between them. This CDR3 comprises 13 residues. CDR1 and CDR2 (germline): LNHNV, YYDKDF (reference sequence). Per the study methods: Estimation of nucleated cell counts relied on the amplification of reference gene primers. Assay: immunoSEQ multiplex PCR; the TCRdb copy retains only in-frame clones and omits some. Clone size and the V and J calls come from that table; the DNA yielded D and trimming. In the table there are approximately 130,000 clones, about 90% of which are singletons. The receptor's source is a woman aged 50 to 60 who had recovered from COVID-19. This chain links TRBV15 with TRBJ1-2; no clear D gene. The material sequenced was peripheral blood. The CDR3 DNA sequence: TGTGCCACCAGCAGGCCGGGAAGCTATGGCTACACCTTC. Its protein is CATSRPGSYGYTF.